What follows are 32 T cell receptor beta chains derived from one specimen sequenced in a study. Via MiXCR, TCRdb re-called the 5' RACE reads, giving one row per CDR3 protein. The profile shows nearly 55,000 distinct CDR3 sequences, 17% of them singletons. Sequencing was carried out using naive CD4+ T cells sorted from blood. Specified subset: naive CD4+ T cells, CD4+CD45RA+CD25-. Receptors were obtained from a female donor with breast cancer.

The table lists this clonotype with many counts. The chain employs TRBV20-1 and TRBJ1-5; D call uncertain. The CDR3 has 13 residues. The germline V gene encodes CDR1 DFQATT and CDR2 SNEGSKA (reference sequence). Trimming shortened V by 3 bases and J by 3 bases, and 9 bases separated the two germline ends. The CDR3, as DNA: TGCAGTGCTAGTTTCGCGACCAATCAGCCCCAGCATTTT. Amino acid sequence: CSASFATNQPQHF.

The V and J genes are TRBV4-3 and TRBJ1-2; no definite D call. The germline V and J ends were trimmed by 0 bases and 8 bases, with 10 bases remaining between them. CDR1 LGHNA and CDR2 YSLEER come from the germline V gene. This CDR3 contains 13 residues. CDR3 in amino acids: CASSQDPGRGYTF. In DNA, the CDR3 is TGCGCCAGCAGCCAAGATCCGGGTAGGGGCTACACCTTC.

This chain joins TRBV2 and TRBJ2-7; maybe TRBD2 (5 bases). The germline CDR1 and CDR2 sequences are SNHLY and FYNNEI. The CDR3 extends over 13 amino acids. V was clipped by 7 bases and J by 7 bases, with 17 bases between them. The CDR3 DNA reads as TGTGCCAGCACCGCGGACGGACTGGGTGAGCAGTACTTC. Its translation is CASTADGLGEQYF.

The chain joins TRBV27 to TRBJ2-3; D possibly matches TRBD1 or TRBD2 (5 bases each). Trimming took 7 bases from V and 2 from J, leaving 13 bases between them. The CDR3 contains 14 residues. Germline assignment: CDR1 MNHEY and CDR2 SMNVEV (reference sequence). CDR3 sequence (DNA): TGTGCCAGCAAATGGGGGAGTATCACAGATACGCAGTATTTT. Protein product: CASKWGSITDTQYF.

This clonotype was counted at least ten times. J is TRBJ2-3 and V is TRBV7-9, with 8 bases lining up with TRBD2. J lost 4 bases, V lost 2 bases, and 11 bases had no gene match. The length of the CDR3 is 17 residues. The germline V gene has CDR1 SEHNR and CDR2 FQNEAQ (reference sequence). The CDR3 loop is CASSLFLASGYSDTQYF. CDR3 DNA sequence: TGTGCCAGCAGCTTATTTTTGGCTAGCGGGTACTCAGATACGCAGTATTTT.

This clonotype was detected ten times or more. The V and J genes are TRBV7-6 and TRBJ2-1; weak D call: TRBD1 (5 bases). Trimming took off 5 bases at V and 4 bases at J, with 12 bases between the two ends. The CDR3 length is 14 residues. The germline gives CDR1 SGHVS, CDR2 FNYEAQ. The CDR3 is CASSGGKGYNEQFF. The CDR3 DNA sequence: TGTGCCAGCAGCGGTGGTAAGGGGTACAATGAGCAGTTCTTC.

Comment on this clonotype: A much larger clone differs from this one at a single base, so this may be a read error. The chain links TRBV7-9 to TRBJ2-2; D is tentatively TRBD1 or TRBD2 (5 bases each). The CDR3 covers 14 residues. CDR1 and CDR2 from the germline V gene are SEHNR and FQNEAQ (reference sequence). V lost 11 bases and J lost 9, with 22 bases in between. CDR3 coding DNA: TGTGCCGCGCAAGATCGGGGACGGACCAGGGAGCTGTTTTTT. It specifies CAAQDRGRTRELFF.

At least ten counts were recorded for this clonotype. The chain carries TRBV10-3 and TRBJ1-5, with D maybe TRBD1 (6 bases). Looked up from germline, CDR1 is ENHRY and CDR2 is SYGVKD. V was clipped by 8 bases and J by 4 bases, with 12 bases between them. The CDR3 is 13 amino acids. The DNA for the CDR3 is TGTGCCATCGGACCGGGGGCGAATCAGCCCCAGCATTTT. Translation: CAIGPGANQPQHF.

Notes on this clonotype: A much larger clone lies one base from this, so it may be a read error. In this CDR3 the conserved last residue, phenylalanine or tryptophan, is missing, so a read error is likely. The gene calls are TRBV19 and TRBJ1-1; 7 positions agree with TRBD1. The V and J ends lost 6 bases and 5 bases, in that order; junction bases with no gene match: 6. The CDR3 covers 13 residues. The germline V gene encodes CDR1 LNHDA and CDR2 SQIVND (reference sequence). The CDR3 bases are TGTGCCAGTAGGACAGGGCCAGGGACTGAAGCTTTCCTT. Amino acids: CASRTGPGTEAFL.

There are a few counts of this clonotype. The CDR3 DNA follows: TGTGCCAGCAGGGCACAGGGTAGTCAGCCCCAGCATTTT. It codes for CASRAQGSQPQHF. The chain uses TRBV12-3 or TRBV12-4 and TRBJ1-5, with D possibly TRBD1 on 6 matching bases. The CDR3 spans 13 residues. Trimming cost V 6 bases and J 6 bases, with 12 bases left between them.

The CDR3 DNA sequence: TGTGCCAGCAGCTTAGATCTAACGGTTTACGAGCAGTACTTC. Its translation: CASSLDLTVYEQYF. The chain links TRBV11-3 to TRBJ2-7, with no clear D. Germline V CDR1 and CDR2: SGHNT, YENEEA. Trimming took 0 bases from V and 4 from J, leaving 10 bases between them. The CDR3 sequence is 14 residues long.

The V gene is TRBV7-3, the J gene TRBJ1-3; TRBD1 matches 9 bases. V was clipped by 2 bases and J by 2 bases; unmatched bases: 4. The CDR3 loop spans 16 amino acids. The germline CDR1 and CDR2 sequences are SGHTA and FQGTGA. The CDR3 loop reads CASSLDGTGTGNTIYF. CDR3 DNA sequence: TGTGCCAGCAGCTTAGACGGGACAGGGACTGGAAACACCATATATTTT.

This clonotype was found a few times. The chain joins TRBV6-5 to TRBJ2-5; D remains ambiguous. The germline gives CDR1 MNHEY, CDR2 SVGAGI. V lost 5 bases, J lost 3 bases, and 13 bases lay in between. This CDR3 contains 14 residues. For the CDR3, the DNA is TGTGCCAGCAGTGACCGGCTCACAGAAGAGACCCAGTACTTC. This sequence encodes CASSDRLTEETQYF.

This clonotype was picked up a small number of times. V is TRBV20-1 and J is TRBJ1-4, with D possibly being TRBD1 (5 bases). Looked up from germline, CDR1 is DFQATT and CDR2 is SNEGSKA (reference sequence). Trimming took off 3 bases at V and 4 bases at J, with 9 bases between the two ends. The CDR3 covers 13 residues. The DNA for the CDR3 is TGCAGTGCTAGCCGGGGCCATAATGAAAAACTGTTTTTT. This encodes CSASRGHNEKLFF.

This clonotype was counted a few times. A read error may produce the germline difference seen at one junction end. The rearrangement links TRBV7-3 to TRBJ2-3; a weak D match, TRBD2 (5 bases). This CDR3 comprises 13 residues. From germline, CDR1 is SGHTA and CDR2 FQGTGA. The CDR3 sequence is CASSLILADAQYF. The CDR3, as DNA: TGTGCCAGCAGCCTTATTCTAGCAGATGCGCAGTATTTT. Using reference TRBV7-3 and TRBJ2-3 for the parts outside the CDR3, the full variable domain is GAGVSQTPSNKVTEKGKYVELRCDPISGHTALYWYRQSLGQGPEFLIYFQGTGAADDSGLPNDRFFAVRPEGSVSTLKIQRTERGDSAVYLCASSLILADAQYFGPGTRLTVL.

This clonotype turned up a few times. CDR3: CASSPDGPHTEAFF. For the CDR3, the DNA is TGCGCCAGCAGCCCCGATGGGCCCCATACTGAAGCTTTCTTT. The rearrangement joins TRBV5-1 to TRBJ1-1; D unclear. CDR3 length: 14 residues. The germline V gene has CDR1 SGHRS and CDR2 YFSETQ. With 4 bases removed from V and 5 bases from J, the gap between germline ends came to 15 bases. Looking up the rest from reference TRBV5-1 and TRBJ1-1 gives the full variable domain: KAGVTQTPRYLIKTRGQQVTLSCSPISGHRSVSWYQQTPGQGLQFLFEYFSETQRNKGNFPGRFSGRQFSNSRSEMNVSTLELGDSALYLCASSPDGPHTEAFFGQGTRLTVV.

This clonotype was detected a few times. This chain uses TRBV6-1 with TRBJ1-2, with D unclear. V was cut by 2 bases and J by 1 base, with 5 bases left in between. Germline CDR1 and CDR2: MNHNS and SASEGT. This CDR3 spans 13 amino acids. CDR3 sequence (DNA): TGTGCCAGCAGTGAATCCAGTAACTATGGCTACACCTTC. Translated: CASSESSNYGYTF.

This clonotype was counted only a few times. The chain has TRBV3-1 and TRBJ1-6; perhaps TRBD1 as D (6 bases). V was cut by 3 bases and J by 7 bases, with 13 bases left in between. Looked up from germline, CDR1 is LGHDT and CDR2 is YNNKEL (reference sequence). This CDR3 spans 15 amino acids. The CDR3 here is CASSHPRGANSPLHF. Here the CDR3 DNA reads TGTGCCAGCAGCCACCCTCGGGGGGCGAATTCACCCCTCCACTTT.

The J gene is TRBJ2-3, the V gene TRBV28; no reliable D call. This CDR3 is built from 15 residues. The germline V and J ends were trimmed by 3 bases and 5 bases, with 15 bases remaining between them. Germline assignment: CDR1 MDHEN and CDR2 SYDVKM. CDR3 in amino acids: CASSFRRNTEDTQYF. The CDR3 nucleotides are TGTGCCAGCAGTTTTAGGCGGAACACTGAAGATACGCAGTATTTT.

As regards this clonotype: With a much larger clone just one base away, this may be a read error. The rearrangement uses TRBV10-2 and TRBJ2-1, with 9 bases identical to TRBD2. Germline loops: CDR1 WSHSY, CDR2 SAAADI. Unmatched junction bases numbered 8, after V lost 2 bases and J lost 12 bases. This CDR3 contains 14 residues. CDR3 coding DNA: TGCGCCAGCAGTGAGGGGGTAGCGGGGGATGGGCAGTTCTTC. As protein: CASSEGVAGDGQFF.

This clonotype was picked up a small number of times. The chain carries TRBV5-5 and TRBJ2-7; D unclear. V lost 3 bases and J 3 bases, leaving 13 bases between the germline ends. Germline values: CDR1 SGHKS, CDR2 YYEKEE (reference sequence). CDR3 length equals 14 residues. The chain's CDR3 is CASSSGLSYYEQYF. In nucleotides, the CDR3 is TGTGCCAGCAGCTCCGGTCTATCCTACTACGAGCAGTACTTC.

There are many counts of this clonotype. V usage is TRBV25-1 and J usage is TRBJ1-5; D is unresolved. The CDR3 covers 13 residues. CDR1 is MGHDK and CDR2 is SYGVNS in the germline V gene. V shed 3 bases and J shed 5 bases, with 8 bases lying between them. In DNA form, the CDR3 reads TGTGCCAGCAGTGATGACGGGCATCAGCCCCAGCATTTT. It translates to CASSDDGHQPQHF.

Worth noting for this clonotype: One junction end does not reproduce the germline sequence, and a read error may be involved. The V and J genes are TRBV11-1 and TRBJ2-1; 10 bases are a match to TRBD2. Germline CDR1 is SGHAT and CDR2 is FQDESV (reference sequence). The length of the CDR3 is 15 residues. CDR3 DNA sequence: TGTGCCGGCAGCTTTGGGGGACTAGCGTCGGGTGAGCAGTTCTTC. Translating gives CAGSFGGLASGEQFF.

The table lists this clonotype with a few counts. The V and J genes are TRBV30 and TRBJ2-5; a weak D match, TRBD2 (5 bases). The germline V gene has CDR1 GTSNPN and CDR2 SVGIG (reference sequence). The CDR3 is 15 amino acids. Trimming stripped 2 bases from V and 5 bases from J, with 18 bases between. This chain's CDR3 is CAWSFSGLRLETQYF. The CDR3 DNA reads as TGTGCCTGGAGTTTTAGTGGACTCCGCTTGGAGACCCAGTACTTC.

This clonotype has only a few counts. The J gene is TRBJ2-3, the V gene TRBV5-1; TRBD1 is a possible D gene (5 bases). Deletions cut 1 base from V and 5 bases from J, with 11 bases between. Germline loops: CDR1 SGHRS, CDR2 YFSETQ. CDR3 length: 14 residues. CDR3 sequence: CASSLQGSGDTQYF. CDR3 in DNA: TGCGCCAGCAGCTTGCAGGGTTCGGGAGATACGCAGTATTTT.

This clonotype showed up just a few times. V is TRBV6-1 and J is TRBJ2-7; D remains ambiguous. Trimming removed 8 bases at V and 3 bases at J, with 11 bases between. CDR3 size: 12 residues. CDR1 and CDR2 from the germline V gene are MNHNS and SASEGT. In DNA form, the CDR3 reads TGTGCCAGCGGCCGACTCGTCTACGAGCAGTACTTC. This encodes CASGRLVYEQYF.

This clonotype was seen repeatedly, ten times or more. The chain has TRBV5-1 and TRBJ2-5; 8 nucleotides agree with TRBD1. The CDR3 sequence is 15 residues long. The V gene's germline CDR1 is SGHRS and CDR2 YFSETQ. Unmatched junction bases numbered 10, after V lost 3 bases and J lost 6 bases. The CDR3 nucleotides read TGCGCCAGCAGCTACTACGGACAGGGCAAGAAGACCCAGTACTTC. Protein product: CASSYYGQGKKTQYF. Complete variable domain (other parts from reference TRBV5-1 and TRBJ2-5): KAGVTQTPRYLIKTRGQQVTLSCSPISGHRSVSWYQQTPGQGLQFLFEYFSETQRNKGNFPGRFSGRQFSNSRSEMNVSTLELGDSALYLCASSYYGQGKKTQYFGPGTRLLVL.

The sample holds one count of this clonotype. J is TRBJ2-1 and V is TRBV7-2; 7 nucleotides match TRBD2. This CDR3 has 13 amino acids. Germline-derived CDR1 and CDR2 are SGHTA and FQGNSA. V dropped 6 bases and J dropped 5; count of bases not matched to a gene: 4. The CDR3 DNA follows: TGTGCCAGCAGAGAGAGCGGGAACAATGAGCAGTTCTTC. This gives the protein CASRESGNNEQFF.

This sequence joins TRBV11-3 and TRBJ2-5; D is unclear. CDR3 length equals 14 residues. Germline V CDR1 and CDR2: SGHNT, YENEEA. V gave up 3 bases and J gave up 2 bases, with 10 bases separating them. CDR3 sequence (DNA): TGTGCCAGCAGCTTTGTGGCTGAACAAGAGACCCAGTACTTC. This encodes CASSFVAEQETQYF.

The table lists this clonotype with a few counts. V is TRBV20-1 and J is TRBJ2-1; a weak D match, TRBD1 (5 bases). This CDR3 region has 11 residues. Germline values: CDR1 DFQATT, CDR2 SNEGSKA (reference sequence). V was pared by 6 bases and J by 8 bases, with 11 bases between. The CDR3 region is CSATLGDEQFF. As DNA, the CDR3 is TGCAGTGCCACCTTAGGGGATGAGCAGTTCTTC.

The chain carries TRBV4-1 and TRBJ2-3; 9 nucleotides match TRBD2. This CDR3 comprises 20 residues. Per the germline V gene, CDR1 is MGHRA and CDR2 is YSYEKL. The trim removed 5 bases at V and 0 bases at J, leaving 18 bases unmatched. The DNA for the CDR3 is TGCGCCAGCAGCTTCCGGACAGGCTGGACTAGCGCCTTTAGCACAGATACGCAGTATTTT. This encodes CASSFRTGWTSAFSTDTQYF.

This clonotype was detected ten times or more. This rearrangement joins TRBV6-5 to TRBJ1-1, with a possible D match to TRBD1 (5 bases). Trimming pared 5 bases from V and 1 base from J, leaving 14 bases between. The germline V gene encodes CDR1 MNHEY and CDR2 SVGAGI. The CDR3 has 15 residues. The CDR3 loop is CASSNPHGGNTEAFF. The DNA of the CDR3 is TGTGCCAGCAGTAACCCTCACGGGGGGAACACTGAAGCTTTCTTT.